These 8 T cell receptor beta chains share one sample of origin, sequenced in a study of blood T cell repertoires in COVID-19. The table came from immunoSEQ multiplex PCR; TCRdb's copy has only in-frame clones and leaves some out. The sample consists of roughly 120,000 clones, 70% to 90% of them appearing once. Sequenced material: peripheral blood. The receptors shown here come from a human donor in a cohort sampled during active COVID-19.

This chain uses TRBV18 with TRBJ1-4, with D perhaps matching TRBD1 (5 bases). The V and J ends lost 1 base and 6 bases respectively, with 12 bases between them. The CDR3 totals 15 residues. Germline CDR1 is KGHSH and CDR2 is LQKENI. The CDR3 here is CASSPHRGLDEKLFF. Written as DNA, the CDR3 is TGTGCCAGCTCACCACACCGGGGGTTGGATGAAAAACTGTTTTTT. Complete variable domain (other parts from reference TRBV18 and TRBJ1-4): NAGVMQNPRHLVRRRGQEARLRCSPMKGHSHVYWYRQLPEEGLKFMVYLQKENIIDESGMPKERFSAEFPKEGPSILRIQQVVRGDSAAYFCASSPHRGLDEKLFFGSGTQLSVL.

This chain connects TRBV3-1 (or the pseudogene TRBV3-2) to TRBJ2-5; a weak D match, TRBD2 (7 bases). The CDR3 extends over 16 amino acids. Looked up from germline, CDR1 is LGHDT and CDR2 is YNNKEL (reference sequence). The V and J ends lost 0 bases and 9 bases respectively, with 20 bases between them. As DNA, the CDR3 is TGTGCCAGCAGCCAAGATTACACTAGGGGGGGTTTGGCCCAGTACTTC. It is translated as CASSQDYTRGGLAQYF.

The chain uses TRBV2 and TRBJ2-2, with D perhaps TRBD1 (6 bases). V lost 6 bases, J lost 2 bases, and 10 bases lay in between. CDR1 and CDR2 from the germline V gene are SNHLY and FYNNEI. There are 14 residues in the CDR3. In DNA, the CDR3 is TGTGCCAGCAGCGGGACATTTAACACCGGGGAGCTGTTTTTT. It translates to CASSGTFNTGELFF.

The chain combines TRBV4-1 with TRBJ2-5; 9 nucleotides match TRBD1. Looked up from germline, CDR1 is MGHRA and CDR2 is YSYEKL. This CDR3 contains 15 residues. The V segment lost 3 bases and the J segment 5 bases; nucleotides outside the gene matches: 7. The CDR3 reads CASSHQDRGGETQYF. The CDR3 DNA sequence: TGCGCCAGCAGCCATCAGGACAGGGGCGGTGAGACCCAGTACTTC.

This clone appeared once. CDR3 nucleotide sequence: TGTGCCAGCAGCTTGGCCCCGGGACAGGGGAGCGATGGCTACACCTTC. It encodes CASSLAPGQGSDGYTF. The chain employs TRBV5-4 and TRBJ1-2, with TRBD1 matching 10 bases. CDR1 SGHNT and CDR2 YYREEE come from the germline V gene (reference sequence). The CDR3 runs to 16 residues. V gave up 0 bases and J gave up 6 bases; unmatched junction bases: 8.

V usage is TRBV28 and J usage is TRBJ1-5, with 7 bases that match TRBD1. Germline V CDR1 and CDR2: MDHEN, SYDVKM. Trimming cost V 1 base and J 1 base; bases outside gene matches: 7. The CDR3 runs to 17 residues. This CDR3 is CASSLFPGTESNQPQHF. CDR3 in DNA: TGTGCCAGCAGTTTATTCCCTGGGACAGAAAGCAATCAGCCCCAGCATTTT.

The V gene is TRBV9, the J gene TRBJ1-2; possibly TRBD1 for D (5 bases). Germline V lookup: CDR1 SGDLS, CDR2 YYNGEE. The ends were cut back, 4 bases at V and 8 bases at J, with 21 bases in the middle. The CDR3 is 15 residues long. As DNA, the CDR3 is TGTGCCAGCAGCCCCTCGGGGGTTACCTCGGGGGGCTACACCTTC. Protein product: CASSPSGVTSGGYTF.

The chain is built from TRBV4-3 and TRBJ2-2; the match to TRBD2 covers 10 bases. Germline V gives CDR1 LGHNA, CDR2 YSLEER. V lost 2 bases to trimming and J lost 5 bases; unmatched junction nucleotides: 5. The CDR3 runs to 16 residues. The CDR3 reads CASSQLAGVGTGELFF. The CDR3 nucleotides are TGCGCCAGCAGCCAACTAGCGGGAGTAGGTACCGGGGAGCTGTTTTTT.